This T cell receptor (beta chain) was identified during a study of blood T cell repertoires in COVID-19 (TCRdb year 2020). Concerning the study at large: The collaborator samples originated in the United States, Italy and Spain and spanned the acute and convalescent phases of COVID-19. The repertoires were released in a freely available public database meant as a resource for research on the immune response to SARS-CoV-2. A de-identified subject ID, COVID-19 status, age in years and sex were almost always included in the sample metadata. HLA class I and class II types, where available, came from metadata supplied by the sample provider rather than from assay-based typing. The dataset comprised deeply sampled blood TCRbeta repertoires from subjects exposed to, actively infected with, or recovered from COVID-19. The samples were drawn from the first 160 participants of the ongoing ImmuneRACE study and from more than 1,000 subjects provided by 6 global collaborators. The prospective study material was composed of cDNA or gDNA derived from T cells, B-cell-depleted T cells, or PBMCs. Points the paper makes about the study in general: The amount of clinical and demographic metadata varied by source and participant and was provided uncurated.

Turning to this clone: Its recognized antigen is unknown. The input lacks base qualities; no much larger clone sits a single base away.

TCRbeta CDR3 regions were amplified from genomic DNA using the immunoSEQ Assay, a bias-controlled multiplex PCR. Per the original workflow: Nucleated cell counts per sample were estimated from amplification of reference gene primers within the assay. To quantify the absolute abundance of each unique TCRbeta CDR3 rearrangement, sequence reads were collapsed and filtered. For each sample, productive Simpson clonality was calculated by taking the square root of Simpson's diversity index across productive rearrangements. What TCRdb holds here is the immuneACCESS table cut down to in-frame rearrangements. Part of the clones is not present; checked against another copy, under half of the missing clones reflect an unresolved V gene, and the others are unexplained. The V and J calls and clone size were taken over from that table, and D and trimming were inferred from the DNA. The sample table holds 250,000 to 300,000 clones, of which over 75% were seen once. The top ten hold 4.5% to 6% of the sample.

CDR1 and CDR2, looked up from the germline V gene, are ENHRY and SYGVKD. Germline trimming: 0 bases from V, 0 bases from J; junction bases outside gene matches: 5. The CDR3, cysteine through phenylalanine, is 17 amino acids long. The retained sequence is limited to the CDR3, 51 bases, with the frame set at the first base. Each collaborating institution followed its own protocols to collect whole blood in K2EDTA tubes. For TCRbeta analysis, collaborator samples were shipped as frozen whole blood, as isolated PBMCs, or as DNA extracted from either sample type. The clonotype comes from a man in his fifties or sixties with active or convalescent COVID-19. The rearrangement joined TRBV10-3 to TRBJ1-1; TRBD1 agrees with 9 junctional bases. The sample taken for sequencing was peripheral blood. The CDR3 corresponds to CAISESWTGEMNTEAFF. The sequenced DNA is TGTGCCATCAGTGAGTCTTGGACAGGGGAAATGAACACTGAAGCTTTCTTT.